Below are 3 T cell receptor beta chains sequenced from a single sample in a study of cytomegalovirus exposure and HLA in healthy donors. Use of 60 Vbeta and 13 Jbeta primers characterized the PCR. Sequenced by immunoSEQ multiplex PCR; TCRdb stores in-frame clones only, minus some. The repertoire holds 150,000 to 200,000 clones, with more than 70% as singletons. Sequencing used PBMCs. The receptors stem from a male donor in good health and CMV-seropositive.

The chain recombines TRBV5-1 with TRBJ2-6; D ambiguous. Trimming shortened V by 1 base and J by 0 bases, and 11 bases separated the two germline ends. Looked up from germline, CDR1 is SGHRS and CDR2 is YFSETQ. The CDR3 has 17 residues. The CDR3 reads CASSLFEIHSGANVLTF. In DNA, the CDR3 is TGCGCCAGCAGCTTGTTCGAGATCCACTCTGGGGCCAACGTCCTGACTTTC.

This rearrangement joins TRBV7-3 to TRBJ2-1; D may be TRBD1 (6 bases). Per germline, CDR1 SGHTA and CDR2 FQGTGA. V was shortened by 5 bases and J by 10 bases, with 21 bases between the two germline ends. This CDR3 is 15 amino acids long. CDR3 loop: CASSPRPAGEYEQFF. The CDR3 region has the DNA TGTGCCAGCAGCCCGAGACCGGCAGGGGAGTACGAGCAGTTCTTC.

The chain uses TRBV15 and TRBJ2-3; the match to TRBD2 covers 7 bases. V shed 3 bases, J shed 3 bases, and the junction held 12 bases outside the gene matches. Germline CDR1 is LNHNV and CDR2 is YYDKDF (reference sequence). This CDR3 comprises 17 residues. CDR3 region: CATSSGVGGSSTDTQYF. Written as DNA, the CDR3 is TGTGCCACCAGCAGTGGGGTGGGCGGGAGTAGTACAGATACGCAGTATTTT.